A single sample is the source of the 32 T cell receptor beta chains below, sequenced in a study of patients and donors after allogeneic stem cell transplantation (dated by TCRdb to 2018 to 2021). The library was built by means of RT-PCR. The listed sequencing device is NextSeq 550. Using fastp trimming at Q25 and MiXCR clonotype assembly, TCRdb reanalyzed the public sequencing data and kept in-frame beta chains. CDR3 protein duplicates are merged, each entry listing the most common genes and DNA. Counted in this sample were more than 150,000 distinct CDR3 sequences; roughly 40% of them appeared once. About 35% of the sample goes to the ten largest clones. Source material: blood, either unsorted or a sorted T cell fraction (not recorded which). The receptors shown here come from a human donor who was either an allogeneic HSCT recipient or a stem cell or donor lymphocyte infusion donor (not recorded which). It is not recorded whose cells these are; they may come from a transplant donor.

The chain joins TRBV6-2 or TRBV6-3 to TRBJ2-1; the match to TRBD2 covers 9 bases. The junction had 7 bases not matched to a gene; V was cut back by 7 bases and J by 9 bases. Germline loops: CDR1 MNHEY, CDR2 SVGEGT. The CDR3 extends over 13 amino acids. The CDR3 here is CASTRTSAGEQFF. CDR3 bases: TGTGCCAGCACCAGGACTAGCGCGGGTGAGCAGTTCTTC.

In this sample, this clonotype turned up a few times. V usage is TRBV11-2 and J usage is TRBJ2-5, with D unclear. V was pared by 2 bases and J by 4 bases, with 17 bases between. The germline V gene has CDR1 SGHAT and CDR2 FQNNGV. CDR3 length: 16 residues. The CDR3 DNA reads TGTGCCAGCAGCTTATATATGAGGACCGAGATAGAGACCCAGTACTTC. It codes for CASSLYMRTEIETQYF.

This chain joins TRBV29-1 and TRBJ1-1, with D unclear. This CDR3 spans 11 amino acids. The germline CDR1 and CDR2 sequences are SQVTM and ANQGSEA. V was clipped by 4 bases and J by 4 bases, with 7 bases between them. CDR3 in amino acids: CSVGKLTEAFF. The CDR3 DNA reads TGCAGCGTTGGTAAGCTCACTGAAGCTTTCTTT.

This clonotype turned up a few times. This chain joins TRBV12-3 or TRBV12-4 and TRBJ2-1; D uncertain. This CDR3 is built from 15 residues. Trimming removed 4 bases from V and 9 bases from J, with 19 bases in between. The CDR3 protein is CASSYQARSYLEQFF. In DNA form, the CDR3 reads TGTGCCAGCAGTTATCAGGCTAGATCCTACCTTGAGCAGTTCTTC.

CDR3 loop: CATHWWPEAFF. The DNA for the CDR3 is TGTGCCACCCACTGGTGGCCTGAAGCTTTCTTT. This chain uses TRBV28 with TRBJ1-1; D is unclear. Germline values: CDR1 MDHEN, CDR2 SYDVKM. The CDR3 length is 11 residues. V was shortened by 10 bases and J by 6 bases, with 12 bases between the two germline ends.

The rearrangement uses TRBV27 and TRBJ2-2, with 14 bases that match TRBD2. The CDR3 length is 14 residues. The V segment lost 6 bases and the J segment 13 bases; nucleotides outside the gene matches: 7. Germline V gives CDR1 MNHEY, CDR2 SMNVEV (reference sequence). In nucleotides, the CDR3 is TGTGCCAGCAGACCGGGACTAGCGGGAGAGCGGCTGTTTTTT. It specifies CASRPGLAGERLFF.

The V and J genes are TRBV30 and TRBJ1-3; the D gene is possibly TRBD1 (6 bases). The V end was cut by 3 bases, the J end by 0 bases, with 12 bases between. CDR3 length equals 15 residues. Germline assignment: CDR1 GTSNPN and CDR2 SVGIG (reference sequence). In DNA form, the CDR3 reads TGTGCCTGGAGCCTGGGGGCTAACTCTGGAAACACCATATATTTT. It codes for CAWSLGANSGNTIYF. Together with reference TRBV30 and TRBJ1-3, the CDR3 gives the full variable domain: SQTIHQWPATLVQPVGSPLSLECTVEGTSNPNLYWYRQAAGRGLQLLFYSVGIGQISSEVPQNLSASRPQDRQFILSSKKLLLSDSGFYLCAWSLGANSGNTIYFGEGSWLTVV.

The J gene is TRBJ1-2, the V gene TRBV28, with a possible D match to TRBD1 (6 bases). The V end lost 3 bases, the J end lost 4 bases, and 15 bases lay between the germline ends. Germline-derived CDR1 and CDR2 are MDHEN and SYDVKM. CDR3 length: 15 amino acids. The CDR3 sequence is CASSLAYRGLYGYTF. The CDR3 region has the DNA TGTGCCAGCAGTTTGGCTTACCGGGGGCTCTATGGCTACACCTTC.

This clonotype was detected a few times. The chain links TRBV11-2 to TRBJ1-2; TRBD1 agrees at 8 bases. Unmatched junction bases numbered 5, after V lost 2 bases and J lost 6 bases. The CDR3 runs 14 residues. Germline V gives CDR1 SGHAT, CDR2 FQNNGV. As DNA, the CDR3 is TGTGCCAGCAGCTTAATGGGGACAGGAGATGGCTACACCTTC. Amino acids: CASSLMGTGDGYTF.

The V gene is TRBV12-3 or TRBV12-4, the J gene TRBJ2-2; D assignment may be TRBD1 or TRBD2 (5 bases each). The CDR3 loop spans 13 amino acids. The V gene lost 8 bases and the J gene lost 6 bases, with 13 bases spanning the gap. Written as DNA, the CDR3 is TGTGCCAGCGCGAGGGCAGGGTCCGGGGAGCTGTTTTTT. Residues: CASARAGSGELFF.

V usage is TRBV12-3 or TRBV12-4 and J usage is TRBJ1-1, with 9 bases lining up with TRBD1. The CDR3 is 13 amino acids. J lost 4 bases, V lost 6 bases, and 3 bases had no gene match. The CDR3 region has the DNA TGTGCCAGCAGGGGGACAGGGACCACTGAAGCTTTCTTT. This encodes CASRGTGTTEAFF.

This sequence joins TRBV12-3 or TRBV12-4 and TRBJ1-3; D unresolved. This CDR3 has 15 residues. V lost 10 bases and J 0 bases, leaving 16 bases between the germline ends. CDR3 nucleotides: TGTGCCATTTCAATTGGCACCGACTCTGGAAACACCATATATTTT. Residues: CAISIGTDSGNTIYF.

The chain combines TRBV6-5 with TRBJ1-1; 8 positions match TRBD1. Germline V gives CDR1 MNHEY, CDR2 SVGAGI. This CDR3 has 14 residues. The V and J ends lost 5 bases and 4 bases, in that order; junction bases with no gene match: 6. The CDR3, as DNA: TGTGCCAGCAGTCTCTGGACAGGGAGCACTGAAGCTTTCTTT. Amino acids: CASSLWTGSTEAFF.

The gene calls are TRBV29-1 and TRBJ2-1; 9 bases agree with TRBD2. CDR1 SQVTM and CDR2 ANQGSEA come from the germline V gene. The CDR3 runs 12 residues. Trimming cost V 3 bases and J 13 bases; bases outside gene matches: 7. CDR3 nucleotides: TGCAGCGTTGATAGCCCAGCGGGAGGCCAGTTCTTC. It encodes CSVDSPAGGQFF.

The chain combines TRBV6-6 with TRBJ1-4, with 10 bases matching TRBD1. The CDR3 is made up of 15 amino acids. J lost 6 bases, V lost 0 bases, and 1 base had no gene match. Germline assignment: CDR1 MNHNY and CDR2 SVGAGI (reference sequence). CDR3 loop: CASSYSTGGDEKLFF. CDR3 sequence (DNA): TGTGCCAGCAGTTACTCGACAGGGGGCGATGAAAAACTGTTTTTT.

V and J are TRBV2 and TRBJ1-3, with D hard to call. Germline values: CDR1 SNHLY, CDR2 FYNNEI. Trimming left V 3 bases short and J 2 bases short, with 17 bases between. CDR3 size: 17 residues. In nucleotides, the CDR3 is TGTGCCAGCAGTGAGAGGACTGGCTTCTCCCCTGGAAACACCATATATTTT. Translation: CASSERTGFSPGNTIYF.

The J gene is TRBJ1-1, the V gene TRBV19; no clear D gene. The CDR3 contains 16 residues. The V end lost 1 base, the J end lost 5 bases, and 17 bases lay between the germline ends. Germline V gene data show CDR1 as LNHDA and CDR2 as SQIVND (reference sequence). The CDR3 region is CASSIGRAVWRTEAFF. CDR3 in DNA: TGTGCCAGTAGTATAGGGCGAGCAGTTTGGAGGACTGAAGCTTTCTTT.

The chain joins TRBV7-2 to TRBJ1-4; D call uncertain. The germline V and J ends were trimmed by 5 bases and 7 bases, with 8 bases remaining between them. Germline CDR1 reads SGHTA; CDR2 reads FQGNSA. There are 12 residues in the CDR3. CDR3 in amino acids: CASSPEGEKLFF. CDR3 DNA: TGTGCCAGCAGCCCCGAAGGTGAAAAACTGTTTTTT.

The V gene is TRBV12-3 or TRBV12-4, the J gene TRBJ2-3; TRBD2 agrees at 12 bases. The V gene end was trimmed by 1 base and the J gene end by 10 bases; junction bases not matched to a gene: 6. The CDR3 is made up of 15 amino acids. CDR3 residues: CASSLGTSGTTAQYF. The CDR3, as DNA: TGTGCCAGCAGTTTAGGGACTAGCGGGACCACTGCGCAGTATTTT.

There are a few counts of this clonotype. The gene calls are TRBV7-8 and TRBJ1-5; D unresolved. V gave up 3 bases and J gave up 12 bases, with 24 bases separating them. The length of the CDR3 is 16 residues. The germline gives CDR1 SGHVS, CDR2 FQNEAQ. CDR3 nucleotides: TGTGCCAGCAGCTTTTCATCCGGCATGAGCGGGCGAGGCCAGCATTTT. It specifies CASSFSSGMSGRGQHF.

The genes are TRBV5-1 and TRBJ2-1; TRBD2 agrees at 10 bases. The CDR3 contains 15 residues. V shed 4 bases, J shed 8 bases, and the junction held 9 bases outside the gene matches. The germline CDR1 and CDR2 sequences are SGHRS and YFSETQ. The CDR3 protein is CASSPGTSAGDEQFF. The CDR3 nucleotides read TGCGCCAGCAGCCCCGGGACTAGCGCCGGAGATGAGCAGTTCTTC.

This clonotype was detected once. The chain has TRBV5-1 and TRBJ2-2; 9 bases align to TRBD2. The CDR3 is made up of 17 amino acids. Losses at the gene ends were 1 base for V and 3 bases for J; bases not matched to a gene: 7. Germline assignment: CDR1 SGHRS and CDR2 YFSETQ. The CDR3 region is CASSLRRLAVHTGELFF. The CDR3 region has the DNA TGCGCCAGCAGCTTGAGGCGACTAGCGGTTCACACCGGGGAGCTGTTTTTT.

This sequence joins TRBV11-2 and TRBJ1-1, with TRBD1 matching over 7 bases. This CDR3 is 15 amino acids long. V lost 5 bases to trimming and J lost 1 base; unmatched junction nucleotides: 7. Germline CDR1 SGHAT, CDR2 FQNNGV. CDR3 DNA: TGTGCCAGCAGCATGACGGGACAGCCGAACACTGAAGCTTTCTTT. This sequence encodes CASSMTGQPNTEAFF.

Only a few counts were recorded for this clonotype. The chain combines TRBV12-3 or TRBV12-4 with TRBJ1-5; no firm D call. The ends were cut back, 3 bases at V and 7 bases at J, with 7 bases in the middle. The CDR3 consists of 12 residues. CDR3 sequence (DNA): TGTGCCAGCAGTTTGTTTTCCCAGCCCCAGCATTTT. Encoded protein: CASSLFSQPQHF.

This chain uses TRBV18 with TRBJ1-2, with 8 bases matching TRBD1. Losses at the gene ends were 3 bases for V and 7 bases for J; bases not matched to a gene: 4. The CDR3 covers 13 residues. Germline CDR1 reads KGHSH; CDR2 reads LQKENI. CDR3 amino acids: CASSPTGDGGYTF. CDR3 DNA: TGTGCCAGCTCACCGACAGGGGATGGTGGCTACACCTTC.

This chain links TRBV28 with TRBJ2-2; D gene uncertain. V shed 3 bases and J shed 4 bases, with 15 bases lying between them. The germline gives CDR1 MDHEN, CDR2 SYDVKM. The CDR3 is 16 amino acids. The CDR3 region is CASSFLRWRGTGELFF. The CDR3 nucleotides read TGTGCCAGCAGTTTTCTCCGGTGGAGAGGCACCGGGGAGCTGTTTTTT.

For the CDR3, the DNA is TGCGCCAGCAGCTTGAGGAAGGACACCGGGGAGCTGTTTTTT. Translated, it gives CASSLRKDTGELFF. The rearrangement uses TRBV5-1 and TRBJ2-2, with unresolved D. The germline V gene has CDR1 SGHRS and CDR2 YFSETQ. The V end lost 1 base, the J end lost 3 bases, and 7 bases lay between the germline ends. This CDR3 region has 14 residues.

This clonotype has just a few counts. The chain uses TRBV9 and TRBJ2-7, with 9 bases that match TRBD1. The length of the CDR3 is 14 residues. Trimming removed 2 bases from V and 2 bases from J; junction bases left unmatched: 2. Per germline, CDR1 SGDLS and CDR2 YYNGEE. CDR3 sequence: CASSVGQGAYEQYF. The CDR3 nucleotides read TGTGCCAGCAGCGTGGGACAGGGCGCCTACGAGCAGTACTTC.

The V and J genes are TRBV7-9 and TRBJ2-1; D remains ambiguous. Between the trimmed V and J ends, which lost 8 bases and 7 bases, there was a span of 6 bases. The germline gives CDR1 SEHNR, CDR2 FQNEAQ (reference sequence). The CDR3 sequence is 10 residues long. CDR3 residues: CASYPNEQFF. The CDR3 DNA follows: TGTGCCAGCTATCCAAATGAGCAGTTCTTC.

This clonotype was seen only a few times. The V and J genes are TRBV4-2 and TRBJ2-5, with D perhaps matching TRBD1 (5 bases). The V and J ends lost 0 bases and 0 bases respectively, with 11 bases between them. The germline V gene encodes CDR1 LGHNA and CDR2 YNFKEQ. This CDR3 region has 16 residues. The chain's CDR3 is CASSQENPTDQETQYF. The CDR3 DNA reads as TGTGCCAGCAGCCAAGAGAATCCGACAGACCAAGAGACCCAGTACTTC.

V usage is TRBV5-1 and J usage is TRBJ2-1, with D perhaps matching TRBD1 (6 bases). The CDR3 length is 13 residues. V lost 3 bases to trimming and J lost 2 bases, with 6 bases between them. CDR1 and CDR2 (germline): SGHRS, YFSETQ. This CDR3 is CASSWDTYNEQFF. CDR3 DNA sequence: TGCGCCAGCAGCTGGGACACCTACAATGAGCAGTTCTTC.

The J gene is TRBJ2-1, the V gene TRBV10-3, with 9 bases matching TRBD2. Trimming removed 4 bases from V and 2 bases from J; junction bases left unmatched: 0. The CDR3 loop spans 14 amino acids. Germline-derived CDR1 and CDR2 are ENHRY and SYGVKD. The CDR3 DNA is TGTGCCATCAGTGCTAGCGGGGCCTACAATGAGCAGTTCTTC. Protein: CAISASGAYNEQFF.